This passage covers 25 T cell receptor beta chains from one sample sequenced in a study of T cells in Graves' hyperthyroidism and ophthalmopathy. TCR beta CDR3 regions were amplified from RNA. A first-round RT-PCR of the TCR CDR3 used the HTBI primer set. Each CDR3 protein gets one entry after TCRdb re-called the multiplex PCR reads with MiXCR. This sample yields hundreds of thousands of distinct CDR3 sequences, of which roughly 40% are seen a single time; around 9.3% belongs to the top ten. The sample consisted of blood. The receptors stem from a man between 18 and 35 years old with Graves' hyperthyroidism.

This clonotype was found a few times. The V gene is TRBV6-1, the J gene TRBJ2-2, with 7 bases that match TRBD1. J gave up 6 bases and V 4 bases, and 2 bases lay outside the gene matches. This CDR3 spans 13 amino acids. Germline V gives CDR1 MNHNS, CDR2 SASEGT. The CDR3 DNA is TGTGCCAGCAGTGCGACAGGGCCCGGGGAGCTGTTTTTT. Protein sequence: CASSATGPGELFF.

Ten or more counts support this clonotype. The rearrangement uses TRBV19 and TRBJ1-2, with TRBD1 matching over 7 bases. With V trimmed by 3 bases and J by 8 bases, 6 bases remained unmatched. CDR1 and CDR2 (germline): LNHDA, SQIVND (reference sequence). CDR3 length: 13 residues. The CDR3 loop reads CASSMSQGDGYTF. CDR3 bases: TGTGCCAGTAGTATGAGCCAGGGGGACGGCTACACCTTC.

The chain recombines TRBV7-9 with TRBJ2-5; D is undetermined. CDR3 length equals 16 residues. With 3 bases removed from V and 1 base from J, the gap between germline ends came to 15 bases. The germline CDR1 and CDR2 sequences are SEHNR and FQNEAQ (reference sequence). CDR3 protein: CASSLLTSPFQETQYF. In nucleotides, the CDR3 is TGTGCCAGCAGCTTGTTGACAAGTCCGTTCCAAGAGACCCAGTACTTC.

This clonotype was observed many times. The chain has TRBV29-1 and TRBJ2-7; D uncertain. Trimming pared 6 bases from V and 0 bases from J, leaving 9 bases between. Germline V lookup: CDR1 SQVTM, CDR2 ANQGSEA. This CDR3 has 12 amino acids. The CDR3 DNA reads TGCAGCGTAGGCGACGACTCCTACGAGCAGTACTTC. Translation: CSVGDDSYEQYF.

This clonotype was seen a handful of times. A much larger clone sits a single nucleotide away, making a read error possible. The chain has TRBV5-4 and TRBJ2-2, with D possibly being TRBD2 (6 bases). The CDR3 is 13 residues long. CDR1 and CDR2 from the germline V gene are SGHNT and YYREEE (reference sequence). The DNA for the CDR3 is TGTGCCAGCAGCATCGCGGGATTTCGGGAGCTGCTTTTT. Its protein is CASSIAGFRELLF.

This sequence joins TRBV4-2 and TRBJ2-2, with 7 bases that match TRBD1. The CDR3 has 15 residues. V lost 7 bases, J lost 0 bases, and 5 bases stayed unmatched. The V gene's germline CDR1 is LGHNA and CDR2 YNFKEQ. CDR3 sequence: CASTPGTANTGELFF. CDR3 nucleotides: TGTGCCAGCACCCCCGGGACAGCGAACACCGGGGAGCTGTTTTTT.

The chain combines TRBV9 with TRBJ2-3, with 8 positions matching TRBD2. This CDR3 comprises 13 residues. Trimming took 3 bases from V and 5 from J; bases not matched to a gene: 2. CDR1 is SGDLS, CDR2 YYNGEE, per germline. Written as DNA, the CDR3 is TGTGCCAGCAGCGCGGGGGGGGAAGATACGCAGTATTTT. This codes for CASSAGGEDTQYF.

CDR3 in amino acids: CASNWDANTEAFF. For the CDR3, the DNA is TGTGCCAGTAACTGGGATGCGAACACTGAAGCTTTCTTT. This rearrangement joins TRBV19 to TRBJ1-1; D unclear. V was clipped by 7 bases and J by 1 base, with 10 bases between them. The germline CDR1 and CDR2 sequences are LNHDA and SQIVND (reference sequence). The CDR3 contains 13 residues.

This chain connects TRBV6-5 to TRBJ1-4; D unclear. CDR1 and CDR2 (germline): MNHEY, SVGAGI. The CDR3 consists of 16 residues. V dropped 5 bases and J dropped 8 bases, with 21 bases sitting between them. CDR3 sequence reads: CASSEARGGWREKLFF. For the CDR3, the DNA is TGTGCCAGCAGTGAAGCGCGGGGAGGATGGCGAGAAAAACTGTTTTTT.

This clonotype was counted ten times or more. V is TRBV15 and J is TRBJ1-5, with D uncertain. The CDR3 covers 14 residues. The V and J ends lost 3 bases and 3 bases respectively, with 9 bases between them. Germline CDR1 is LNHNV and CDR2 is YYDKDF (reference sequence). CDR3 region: CATSRSRANQPQHF. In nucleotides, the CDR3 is TGTGCCACCAGCAGGAGTCGGGCCAATCAGCCCCAGCATTTT.

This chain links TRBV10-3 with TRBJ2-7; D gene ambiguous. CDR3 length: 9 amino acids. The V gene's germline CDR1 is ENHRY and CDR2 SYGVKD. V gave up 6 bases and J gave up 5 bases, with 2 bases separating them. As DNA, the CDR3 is TGTGCCATCAGGGACGAGCAGTACTTC. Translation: CAIRDEQYF.

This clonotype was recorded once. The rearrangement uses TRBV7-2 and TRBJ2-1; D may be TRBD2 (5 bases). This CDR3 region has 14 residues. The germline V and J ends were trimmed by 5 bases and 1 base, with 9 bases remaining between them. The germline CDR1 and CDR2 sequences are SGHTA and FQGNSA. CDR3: CASSGGLSYNEQFF. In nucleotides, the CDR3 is TGTGCCAGCAGCGGCGGGCTTTCCTACAATGAGCAGTTCTTC.

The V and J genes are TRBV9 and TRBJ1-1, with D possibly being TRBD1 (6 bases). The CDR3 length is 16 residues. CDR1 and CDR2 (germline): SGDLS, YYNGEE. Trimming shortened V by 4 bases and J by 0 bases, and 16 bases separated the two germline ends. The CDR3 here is CASSNNREFMNTEAFF. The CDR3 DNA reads TGTGCCAGCAGCAATAACAGGGAGTTCATGAACACTGAAGCTTTCTTT.

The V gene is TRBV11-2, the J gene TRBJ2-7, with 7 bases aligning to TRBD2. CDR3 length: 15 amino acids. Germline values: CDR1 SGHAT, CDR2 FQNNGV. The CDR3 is CGGSLGPGLAYEQYF. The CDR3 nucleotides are TGTGGGGGCAGCTTGGGCCCTGGACTAGCCTACGAGCAGTACTTC.

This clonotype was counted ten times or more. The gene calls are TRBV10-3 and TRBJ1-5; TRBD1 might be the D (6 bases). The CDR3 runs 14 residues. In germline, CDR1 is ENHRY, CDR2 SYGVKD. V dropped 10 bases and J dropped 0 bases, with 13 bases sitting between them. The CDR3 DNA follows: TGTGCCACCGCCGGGACAACTAGCAATCAGCCCCAGCATTTT. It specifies CATAGTTSNQPQHF.

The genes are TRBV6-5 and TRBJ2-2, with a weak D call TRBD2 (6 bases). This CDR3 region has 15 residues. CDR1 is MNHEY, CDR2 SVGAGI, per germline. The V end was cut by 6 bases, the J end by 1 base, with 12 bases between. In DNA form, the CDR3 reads TGTGCCAGCAGGTCTACTAGCCTGAACACCGGGGAGCTGTTTTTT. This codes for CASRSTSLNTGELFF.

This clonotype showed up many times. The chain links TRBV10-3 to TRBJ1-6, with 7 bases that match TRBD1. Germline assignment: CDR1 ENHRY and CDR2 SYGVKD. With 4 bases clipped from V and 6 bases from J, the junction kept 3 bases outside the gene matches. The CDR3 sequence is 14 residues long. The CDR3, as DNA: TGTGCCATCAGTGCCGGGACAGTTAATTCACCCCTCCACTTT. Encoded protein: CAISAGTVNSPLHF.

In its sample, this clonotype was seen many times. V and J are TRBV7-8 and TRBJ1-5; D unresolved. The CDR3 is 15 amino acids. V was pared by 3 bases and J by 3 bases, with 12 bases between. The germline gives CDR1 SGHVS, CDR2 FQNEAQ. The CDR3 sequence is CASSLAAGYNQPQHF. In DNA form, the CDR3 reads TGTGCCAGCAGCTTGGCGGCGGGATACAATCAGCCCCAGCATTTT.

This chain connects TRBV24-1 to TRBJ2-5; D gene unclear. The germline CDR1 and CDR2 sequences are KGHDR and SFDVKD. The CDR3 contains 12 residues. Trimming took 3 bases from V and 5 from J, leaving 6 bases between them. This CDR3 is CATSDQTETQYF. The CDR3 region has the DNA TGTGCCACCAGTGATCAAACTGAGACCCAGTACTTC.

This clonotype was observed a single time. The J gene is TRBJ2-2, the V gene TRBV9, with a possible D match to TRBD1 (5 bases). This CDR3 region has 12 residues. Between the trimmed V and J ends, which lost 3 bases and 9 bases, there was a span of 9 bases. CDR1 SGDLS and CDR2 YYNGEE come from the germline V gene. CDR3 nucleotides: TGTGCCAGCAGCGCGGACAATCGGGAGCTGTTTTTT. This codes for CASSADNRELFF.

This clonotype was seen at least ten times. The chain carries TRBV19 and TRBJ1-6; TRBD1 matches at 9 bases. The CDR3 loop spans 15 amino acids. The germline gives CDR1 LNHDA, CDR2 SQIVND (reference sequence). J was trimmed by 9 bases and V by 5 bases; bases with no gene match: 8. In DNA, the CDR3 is TGTGCCAGTAGTCCTGACAGGGGGAGCGGTTCACCCCTCCACTTT. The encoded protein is CASSPDRGSGSPLHF.

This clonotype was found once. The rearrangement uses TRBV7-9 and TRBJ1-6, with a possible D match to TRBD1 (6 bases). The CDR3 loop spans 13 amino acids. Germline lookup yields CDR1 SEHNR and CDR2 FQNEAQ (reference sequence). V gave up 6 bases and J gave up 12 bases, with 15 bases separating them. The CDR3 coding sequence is TGTGCCAGCAGGTCCCCGGGGGGGCAACCCCTCCACTTT. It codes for CASRSPGGQPLHF.

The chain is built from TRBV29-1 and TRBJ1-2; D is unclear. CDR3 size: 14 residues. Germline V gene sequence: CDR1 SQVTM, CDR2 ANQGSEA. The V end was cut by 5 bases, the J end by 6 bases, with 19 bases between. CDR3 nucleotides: TGCAGCGTTAGCGGGAGCGGCGATTGGGATGGCTACACCTTC. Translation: CSVSGSGDWDGYTF.

Here the CDR3 DNA reads TGTGCCAGCAGCTTGGTGGGGATTACAGTGAACACTGAAGCTTTCTTT. Encoded protein: CASSLVGITVNTEAFF. The chain joins TRBV5-5 to TRBJ1-1; the D is unclear. With 0 bases removed from V and 0 bases from J, the gap between germline ends came to 12 bases. Germline CDR1 is SGHKS and CDR2 is YYEKEE (reference sequence). CDR3 size: 16 residues.

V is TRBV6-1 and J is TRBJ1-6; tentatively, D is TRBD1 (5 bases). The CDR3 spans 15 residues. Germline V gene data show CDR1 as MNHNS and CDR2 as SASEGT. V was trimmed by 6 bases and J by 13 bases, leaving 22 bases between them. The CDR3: CASRSSGATMVPLHF. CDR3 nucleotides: TGTGCCAGCAGGTCTAGTGGGGCAACCATGGTTCCCCTCCACTTT.